This passage covers 23 T cell receptor beta chains from one sample sequenced in a study of shared clonotypes between healthy human individuals. It was CD45RO-negative cells, positively selected for CCR7, that made up naive CD8 cells, with terminally differentiated effector memory CD45RA+ cells excluded. The assay was immunoSEQ multiplex PCR, and TCRdb's table has in-frame clones only and misses some. This sample has about 2.2 million clones, with more than 85% found just once. Source material: naive CD8+ T cells from PBMCs. These TCRs come from a man aged 18 to 29 in good health. Some clones in this sample may be carry-over from other donors' samples.

V usage is TRBV27 and J usage is TRBJ2-1; 7 bases are shared with TRBD2. V trimming: 1 base; J trimming: 0 bases; junction bases outside the gene matches: 9. This CDR3 is built from 18 residues. CDR1 and CDR2 (germline): MNHEY, SMNVEV (reference sequence). The CDR3 sequence: CASSLWGPAGLSYNEQFF. The CDR3 DNA is TGTGCCAGCAGTTTATGGGGCCCAGCGGGACTCTCCTACAATGAGCAGTTCTTC.

The V and J genes are TRBV6-1 and TRBJ2-5, with 7 bases lining up with TRBD2. Germline V lookup: CDR1 MNHNS, CDR2 SASEGT. The CDR3 has 17 amino acids. V lost 4 bases, J lost 5 bases, and 16 bases stayed unmatched. CDR3 amino acids: CASSGLLAVARGETQYF. Written as DNA, the CDR3 is TGTGCCAGCAGTGGTCTCCTAGCGGTCGCCCGGGGGGAGACCCAGTACTTC.

V gene TRBV5-4 combines with J gene TRBJ1-4; D is unclear. V shed 4 bases and J shed 5 bases, with 6 bases lying between them. Germline values: CDR1 SGHNT, CDR2 YYREEE (reference sequence). The CDR3 covers 12 residues. The chain's CDR3 is CASSRGNEKLFF. CDR3 in DNA: TGTGCCAGCAGCCGAGGGAATGAAAAACTGTTTTTT.

The chain employs TRBV28 and TRBJ2-3; 11 nucleotides align to TRBD1. Germline trimming cut 3 bases from V and 4 bases from J; bases unmatched to any gene: 3. Per germline, CDR1 MDHEN and CDR2 SYDVKM. The CDR3 consists of 15 residues. This CDR3 is CASSFWDRGSDTQYF. The CDR3 region has the DNA TGTGCCAGCAGTTTCTGGGACAGGGGGTCAGATACGCAGTATTTT.

This clone came up a few times. The chain joins TRBV6-5 to TRBJ1-5; the D is unclear. The CDR3 contains 15 residues. Germline CDR1 is MNHEY and CDR2 is SVGAGI. V was pared by 6 bases and J by 1 base, with 13 bases between. The CDR3 region is CASRPGRTSNQPQHF. The CDR3 coding sequence is TGTGCCAGCAGACCCGGCAGGACGAGCAATCAGCCCCAGCATTTT.

This clone was counted once. The identical CDR3 is also encoded by other nucleotide sequences in the sample. V gene TRBV10-3 combines with J gene TRBJ2-7, with TRBD2 matching over 12 bases. This CDR3 has 15 amino acids. Losses at the gene ends were 0 bases for V and 3 bases for J; bases not matched to a gene: 0. CDR1 and CDR2 (germline): ENHRY, SYGVKD. This CDR3 is CAISESGLAGYEQYF. The CDR3, as DNA: TGTGCCATCAGTGAGTCGGGACTAGCGGGCTACGAGCAGTACTTC.

This clone was seen once. The chain couples TRBV27 to TRBJ1-5, with D hard to call. Germline loops: CDR1 MNHEY, CDR2 SMNVEV (reference sequence). The CDR3 sequence is 16 residues long. The V gene lost 6 bases and the J gene lost 2 bases, with 17 bases spanning the gap. For the CDR3, the DNA is TGTGCCAGCAGCTTGAATGGTTGGGATGGCAATCAGCCCCAGCATTTT. Translation: CASSLNGWDGNQPQHF.

This clone appeared a few times. The rearrangement joins TRBV27 to TRBJ1-2, with D perhaps TRBD1 (6 bases). Germline CDR1 reads MNHEY; CDR2 reads SMNVEV (reference sequence). Trimming stripped 8 bases from V and 3 bases from J, with 16 bases between. CDR3 length: 14 amino acids. The CDR3 is CASGVGGVDYGYTF. The DNA for the CDR3 is TGTGCCAGCGGGGTAGGGGGTGTGGACTATGGCTACACCTTC.

V and J are TRBV4-1 and TRBJ2-4, with D perhaps given as TRBD1 or TRBD2 (5 bases each). CDR3 length: 14 residues. CDR1 and CDR2 from the germline V gene are MGHRA and YSYEKL. V lost 3 bases, J lost 2 bases, and 8 bases lay in between. The CDR3 DNA sequence: TGCGCCAGCAGCCATGAGGGGACCAAAAACATTCAGTACTTC. It encodes CASSHEGTKNIQYF.

This clone occurred a few times. The same CDR3 also results from other DNA sequences found in this sample. The rearrangement links TRBV27 to TRBJ1-5; D unresolved. This CDR3 has 13 amino acids. The germline CDR1 and CDR2 sequences are MNHEY and SMNVEV (reference sequence). The V end lost 2 bases, the J end lost 0 bases, and 2 bases lay between the germline ends. CDR3 amino acids: CASSLHSNQPQHF. Written as DNA, the CDR3 is TGTGCCAGCAGTTTACATAGCAATCAGCCCCAGCATTTT.

The chain combines TRBV2 with TRBJ1-2, with TRBD1 matching 9 bases. The CDR3 contains 13 residues. J gave up 3 bases and V 10 bases, and 6 bases lay outside the gene matches. Germline CDR1 is SNHLY and CDR2 is FYNNEI. CDR3 sequence: CATSDRGDYGYTF. CDR3 bases: TGTGCCACTTCGGACAGGGGAGACTATGGCTACACCTTC.

The chain recombines TRBV5-6 with TRBJ2-2, with 12 bases fitting TRBD2. Germline lookup yields CDR1 SGHDT and CDR2 YYEEEE. The CDR3 consists of 15 residues. J was trimmed by 7 bases and V by 0 bases; bases with no gene match: 1. The CDR3 loop reads CASSLGLAGVGELFF. In nucleotides, the CDR3 is TGTGCCAGCAGCTTGGGACTAGCGGGAGTCGGGGAGCTGTTTTTT. The full variable domain, completed using reference TRBV5-6 and TRBJ2-2, is DAGVTQSPTHLIKTRGQQVTLRCSPKSGHDTVSWYQQALGQGPQFIFQYYEEEERQRGNFPDRFSGHQFPNYSSELNVNALLLGDSALYLCASSLGLAGVGELFFGEGSRLTVL.

The chain recombines TRBV28 with TRBJ1-5; D gene ambiguous. The germline V and J ends were trimmed by 3 bases and 3 bases, with 6 bases remaining between them. The CDR3 sequence is 13 residues long. Germline CDR1 and CDR2: MDHEN and SYDVKM. The CDR3 bases are TGTGCCAGCAGTTTTATGGTCAATCAGCCCCAGCATTTT. Its protein product is CASSFMVNQPQHF.

Only one count was recorded for this clone. The gene calls are TRBV11-2 and TRBJ1-3; D gene unclear. V was clipped by 1 base and J by 0 bases, with 13 bases between them. This CDR3 spans 17 amino acids. CDR1 and CDR2 (germline): SGHAT, FQNNGV. The CDR3 region is CASSLVWRPSSGNTIYF. The CDR3 bases are TGTGCCAGCAGCTTAGTATGGCGTCCGAGCTCTGGAAACACCATATATTTT.

The chain carries TRBV11-2 and TRBJ2-2; 10 positions match TRBD2. The V gene end was trimmed by 5 bases and the J gene end by 3 bases; junction bases not matched to a gene: 3. In germline, CDR1 is SGHAT, CDR2 FQNNGV. The CDR3 loop spans 15 amino acids. In DNA form, the CDR3 reads TGTGCCAGCAGCCTCGGGACTAGCGACACCGGGGAGCTGTTTTTT. Translated: CASSLGTSDTGELFF.

Only one count was recorded for this clone. The chain carries TRBV13 and TRBJ2-7, with 9 bases that match TRBD1. The germline gives CDR1 PRHDT, CDR2 FYEKMQ (reference sequence). The CDR3 length is 13 residues. V was pared by 5 bases and J by 4 bases, with 3 bases of the junction left unmatched. The CDR3 DNA follows: TGTGCCAGCAGCAACAGGGGGCAGTACGAGCAGTACTTC. This codes for CASSNRGQYEQYF.

This chain connects TRBV7-2 to TRBJ2-2; TRBD2 matches at 10 bases. From germline, CDR1 is SGHTA and CDR2 FQGNSA. CDR3 length equals 16 residues. V lost 3 bases to trimming and J lost 6 bases; unmatched junction nucleotides: 7. CDR3 in DNA: TGTGCCAGCAGCTTCAGGCTAGCGGGAGTCGCCGGGGAGCTGTTTTTT. It is translated as CASSFRLAGVAGELFF.

This chain links TRBV6-6 with TRBJ1-2; 10 positions agree with TRBD1. Trimming removed 2 bases from V and 2 bases from J; junction bases left unmatched: 5. Germline-derived CDR1 and CDR2 are MNHNY and SVGAGI (reference sequence). The CDR3 extends over 16 amino acids. CDR3 in amino acids: CASSYVRTGGNYGYTF. Here the CDR3 DNA reads TGTGCCAGCAGTTACGTCAGGACAGGGGGGAACTATGGCTACACCTTC.

This clone occurred once. The chain uses TRBV27 and TRBJ2-7; D gene uncertain. CDR3 length equals 13 residues. Trimming removed 5 bases from V and 7 bases from J, with 15 bases in between. Germline V gene sequence: CDR1 MNHEY, CDR2 SMNVEV (reference sequence). For the CDR3, the DNA is TGTGCCAGCAGTCCCCTTCCCCCTCGGGAGCAGTACTTC. Amino acid sequence: CASSPLPPREQYF.

The gene calls are TRBV28 and TRBJ2-3; D call uncertain. Trimming pared 4 bases from V and 1 base from J, leaving 12 bases between. The CDR3 is 15 amino acids. Germline V gives CDR1 MDHEN, CDR2 SYDVKM. The CDR3 nucleotides read TGTGCCAGCAGTTACGGTGGGGAAGGCACAGATACGCAGTATTTT. Its translation: CASSYGGEGTDTQYF.

The chain links TRBV27 to TRBJ1-2; D remains ambiguous. The CDR3 has 13 residues. V was shortened by 3 bases and J by 8 bases, with 13 bases between the two germline ends. CDR1 is MNHEY, CDR2 SMNVEV, per germline (reference sequence). The CDR3 DNA reads as TGTGCCAGCAGTTTCCGGCCCGCAGGCGGCTACACCTTC. Protein: CASSFRPAGGYTF.

This chain joins TRBV10-2 and TRBJ2-3; TRBD2 agrees at 9 bases. The CDR3 sequence is 16 residues long. V trimming: 0 bases; J trimming: 6 bases; junction bases outside the gene matches: 7. Germline CDR1 is WSHSY and CDR2 is SAAADI. CDR3 residues: CASSESGREGLDTQYF. CDR3 nucleotide sequence: TGCGCCAGCAGTGAGTCCGGGCGGGAGGGCCTGGATACGCAGTATTTT.

This clone was counted a single time. In the same sample, other DNA sequences code for this CDR3. The CDR3 nucleotides read TGTGCCAGCAGTTTATCCCCAGGGGCCACAGATACGCAGTATTTT. Amino acids: CASSLSPGATDTQYF. The rearrangement joins TRBV27 to TRBJ2-3; D might be TRBD1 (6 bases). This CDR3 has 15 amino acids. CDR1 and CDR2 (germline): MNHEY, SMNVEV (reference sequence). With 0 bases removed from V and 2 bases from J, the gap between germline ends came to 9 bases.